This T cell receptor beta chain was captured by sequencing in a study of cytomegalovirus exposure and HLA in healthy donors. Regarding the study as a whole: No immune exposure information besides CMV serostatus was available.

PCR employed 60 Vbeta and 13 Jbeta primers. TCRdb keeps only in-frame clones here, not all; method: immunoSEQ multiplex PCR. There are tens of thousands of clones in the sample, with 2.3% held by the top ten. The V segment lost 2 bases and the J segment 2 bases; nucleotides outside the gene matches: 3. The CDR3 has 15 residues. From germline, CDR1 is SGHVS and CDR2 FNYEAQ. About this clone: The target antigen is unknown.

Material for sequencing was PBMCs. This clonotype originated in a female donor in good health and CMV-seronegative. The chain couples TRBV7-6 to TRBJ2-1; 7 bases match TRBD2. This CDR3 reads CASSLSGRTYNEQFF. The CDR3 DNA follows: TGTGCCAGCAGCTTATCCGGGAGGACCTACAATGAGCAGTTCTTC.